The subject of this entry is one T cell receptor (beta chain). Antigen specificity is unknown. Only CD45RO-negative cells positively selected for CCR7 counted as naive CD8 cells, so terminally differentiated effector memory CD45RA+ cells were excluded. The sample originates from a study of shared clonotypes between healthy human individuals. Study context: Plates per donor: three CD4 naive, three CD4 memory, two CD8 naive, one CD8 memory. Study-wide results and limits: A small donor pool kept down the genetic and exposure-history diversity that was represented.

Repertoires were generated with immunoSEQ multiplex PCR, while TCRdb's copy carries only in-frame clones and drops some. Of roughly 1,800,000 clones listed, about 95% are singletons. The ends lost 3 bases at V and 6 bases at J; junction bases unmatched: 4. The CDR3 spans 14 residues. Germline V lookup: CDR1 SGHNT, CDR2 YYREEE (reference sequence). The rearrangement joins TRBV5-4 to TRBJ2-3; 10 nucleotides agree with TRBD2. Sequenced sample: naive CD8+ T cells sorted from blood. The TCR sequence derives from a man aged 18 to 29 in good health. Here the CDR3 reads CASSWTSGADTQYF. The DNA for the CDR3 is TGTGCCAGCAGCTGGACTAGCGGCGCGGATACGCAGTATTTT.